These 14 T cell receptor beta chains were all obtained from the same sample, sequenced in a study of long-term antiretroviral therapy in people with HIV (dated by TCRdb to 2022 to 2024). Sequencing of the TRB variable region was done with the immunoSEQ hsTCRB v3.0 assay at survey level resolution. The table was pulled from immuneACCESS by TCRdb, which kept in-frame rearrangements only. Such tables lose some clones; where checked, under half of the loss comes from unresolved V genes, and the rest has no known cause. For this sample the table gives about 25,000 clones, of which around 83% were detected only once. 5.1% of the sample is taken by the ten largest. The material sequenced was unsorted PBMCs, taken 3 years after starting antiretroviral therapy. All receptors derive from a man aged 18 to 35 with HIV.

This clone has only a few counts. The chain carries TRBV7-2 and TRBJ1-6; 7 bases match TRBD1. This CDR3 spans 14 amino acids. Trimming cost V 5 bases and J 7 bases; bases outside gene matches: 5. Germline V gene sequence: CDR1 SGHTA, CDR2 FQGNSA. The DNA of the CDR3 is TGTGCCAGCAGCAAAAGGGACAGCAATTCACCCCTCCACTTT. This translates into CASSKRDSNSPLHF.

The chain carries TRBV19 and TRBJ2-3; D remains unclear. The CDR3 totals 13 residues. Trimming removed 3 bases from V and 9 bases from J, with 13 bases in between. The germline CDR1 and CDR2 sequences are LNHDA and SQIVND (reference sequence). This CDR3 reads CASSMGLRQTQYF. The CDR3 bases are TGTGCCAGTAGTATGGGCTTAAGACAAACGCAGTATTTT.

V and J are TRBV11-3 and TRBJ1-2; D is unresolved. Deletions cut 4 bases from V and 0 bases from J, with 9 bases between. The CDR3 is made up of 14 amino acids. Germline V lookup: CDR1 SGHNT, CDR2 YENEEA. The CDR3 DNA sequence: TGTGCCAGCAGCTCGTGGGGAGCTAACTATGGCTACACCTTC. Translating gives CASSSWGANYGYTF.

The genes are TRBV28 and TRBJ2-5; 10 bases are a match to TRBD2. V shed 8 bases and J 2 bases; nucleotides not matched to a gene: 11. Germline lookup yields CDR1 MDHEN and CDR2 SYDVKM. This CDR3 is 16 amino acids long. CDR3 in DNA: TGTGCCAGCGGCCCCCCGGCTAGCGGGAGTCAAGAGACCCAGTACTTC. Translation gives CASGPPASGSQETQYF.

This chain links TRBV6-6 with TRBJ2-5; 8 bases align to TRBD1. The CDR3 loop spans 16 amino acids. Germline V gene sequence: CDR1 MNHNY, CDR2 SVGAGI (reference sequence). Trimming cost V 4 bases and J 5 bases; bases outside gene matches: 12. For the CDR3, the DNA is TGTGCCAGCAGTTTCGACAGGGGTCGGCTCGGTGAGACCCAGTACTTC. Residues: CASSFDRGRLGETQYF.

The chain couples TRBV19 to TRBJ2-2; D gene ambiguous. Deletions cut 5 bases from V and 4 bases from J, with 14 bases between. CDR3 length equals 15 residues. Per the germline V gene, CDR1 is LNHDA and CDR2 is SQIVND (reference sequence). The CDR3 region has the DNA TGTGCCAGTAGTCGTGAGCCCCTGGTCACCGGGGAGCTGTTTTTT. Encoded protein: CASSREPLVTGELFF.

The rearrangement uses TRBV5-6 and TRBJ2-7, with D uncertain. Germline CDR1 is SGHDT and CDR2 is YYEEEE. CDR3 size: 15 residues. V gave up 4 bases and J gave up 2 bases, with 16 bases separating them. CDR3 protein: CASSPGGQLTYEQYF. The CDR3 DNA reads as TGTGCCAGCAGCCCGGGTGGGCAGCTGACCTACGAGCAGTACTTC.

J is TRBJ1-1 and V is TRBV10-3; weak D call: TRBD1 (6 bases). V was cut by 3 bases and J by 1 base, with 12 bases left in between. The CDR3 runs to 15 residues. CDR1 ENHRY and CDR2 SYGVKD come from the germline V gene. CDR3 protein: CAISDRGRRNTEAFF. In DNA form, the CDR3 reads TGTGCCATCAGTGACCGGGGGCGCAGGAACACTGAAGCTTTCTTT.

V usage is TRBV30 and J usage is TRBJ2-3, with D unclear. Germline CDR1 and CDR2: GTSNPN and SVGIG (reference sequence). V was trimmed by 4 bases and J by 8 bases, leaving 10 bases between them. The CDR3 covers 11 residues. CDR3 protein: CAWILPFTQYF. The CDR3 nucleotides read TGTGCCTGGATATTGCCCTTTACGCAGTATTTT.

V is TRBV5-8 and J is TRBJ2-3; 8 bases line up with TRBD2. Germline CDR1 and CDR2: SGHTS and YDEGEE. V shed 0 bases, J shed 0 bases, and the junction held 12 bases outside the gene matches. This CDR3 is built from 19 residues. The CDR3, as DNA: TGTGCCAGCAGCTTGGTCGGACTGAGCGGGGGTCCCAGCACAGATACGCAGTATTTT. Protein sequence: CASSLVGLSGGPSTDTQYF.

This clone was seen a few times. This chain links TRBV2 with TRBJ2-7; 7 nucleotides line up with TRBD1. Germline trimming cut 7 bases from V and 0 bases from J; bases unmatched to any gene: 6. The CDR3 spans 14 residues. Per germline, CDR1 SNHLY and CDR2 FYNNEI. CDR3 protein: CASTDGDSSYEQYF. CDR3 bases: TGTGCCAGCACTGATGGGGACAGCTCCTACGAGCAGTACTTC. The entire variable domain, with the rest obtained from reference TRBV2 and TRBJ2-7, is as follows: EPEVTQTPSHQVTQMGQEVILRCVPISNHLYFYWYRQILGQKVEFLVSFYNNEISEKSEIFDDQFSVERPDGSNFTLKIRSTKLEDSAMYFCASTDGDSSYEQYFGPGTRLTVT.

V and J are TRBV19 and TRBJ1-2; TRBD1 agrees at 12 bases. CDR3 length: 13 residues. Looked up from germline, CDR1 is LNHDA and CDR2 is SQIVND (reference sequence). Trimming removed 6 bases from V and 6 bases from J; junction bases left unmatched: 2. CDR3 coding DNA: TGTGCCAGTAGGGGACAGGGGGCGGATGGCTACACCTTC. Its protein is CASRGQGADGYTF.

V and J are TRBV4-1 and TRBJ2-1; 7 nucleotides match TRBD2. This CDR3 is built from 17 residues. Trimming removed 1 base from V and 9 bases from J; junction bases left unmatched: 15. Germline V lookup: CDR1 MGHRA, CDR2 YSYEKL. The CDR3 loop reads CASSQGVAGFSTSEQFF. In DNA, the CDR3 is TGCGCCAGCAGCCAAGGAGTAGCGGGCTTTTCAACGAGTGAGCAGTTCTTC.

V and J are TRBV5-1 and TRBJ2-2; the D gene is possibly TRBD1 (6 bases). This CDR3 is built from 17 residues. Between the trimmed V and J ends, which lost 5 bases and 4 bases, there was a span of 21 bases. Germline V lookup: CDR1 SGHRS, CDR2 YFSETQ. CDR3 nucleotides: TGCGCCAGCAGTCCTATCGGGACACCCGTGGGCACCGGGGAGCTGTTTTTT. This codes for CASSPIGTPVGTGELFF.